This T cell receptor beta chain was recovered during a study of T-cell reconstitution after alpha-beta-depleted transplantation in children. This CDR3 comprises 13 residues. The germline V gene has CDR1 SQVTM and CDR2 ANQGSEA. Losses at the gene ends were 4 bases for V and 10 bases for J; bases not matched to a gene: 8. Preparing the TCRbeta library involved the use of unique molecular identifiers. From the PCR reads, TCRdb called clonotypes with MiXCR, one entry per CDR3 protein. Here the sample spans fewer than 750,000 distinct CDR3 sequences, 23% being singletons. This clonotype came up many times.

The chain employs TRBV29-1 and TRBJ2-1, with 9 bases that match TRBD2. The source is a boy under two years old who had a stem cell transplant for acute myeloid leukemia, so the T cells may come from the graft donor. The source material was PBMCs, mostly from graft donor cells, sampled 360 days after TCRalphabeta/CD19-depleted stem cell transplant. CDR3 region: CSVVEAGGGEQFF. The CDR3 DNA follows: TGCAGCGTTGTAGAAGCGGGGGGAGGAGAGCAGTTCTTC.